What follows are 11 T cell receptor beta chains derived from one specimen sequenced in a study of PD-1 blockade in mismatch repair-deficient tumors. The table came from immunoSEQ multiplex PCR; TCRdb's copy has only in-frame clones and leaves some out. This table has about 100,000 clones, 82% appearing once. Specimen: peripheral blood, collected approximately 35 weeks after starting pembrolizumab. These receptor sequences come from an adult with mismatch repair-deficient cancer.

This clone is medium-sized within its sample. J is TRBJ1-2 and V is TRBV6-1; no firm D call. CDR1 and CDR2 from the germline V gene are MNHNS and SASEGT. This CDR3 has 10 residues. Trimming took 7 bases from V and 8 from J, leaving 8 bases between them. The CDR3 sequence: CASTARGYTF. The DNA for the CDR3 is TGTGCCAGCACTGCCCGAGGCTACACCTTC.

The rearrangement uses TRBV4-3 and TRBJ2-1; 13 bases align to TRBD2. This CDR3 contains 16 residues. Germline CDR1 and CDR2: LGHNA and YSLEER. Trimming cost V 1 base and J 8 bases; bases outside gene matches: 5. CDR3 residues: CASSQGGLAGVDEQFF. CDR3 nucleotide sequence: TGCGCCAGCAGCCAAGGTGGACTAGCGGGAGTTGATGAGCAGTTCTTC.

This clone showed up just a few times. The J gene is TRBJ2-2, the V gene TRBV7-3, with D maybe TRBD2 (5 bases). The V and J ends lost 4 bases and 6 bases respectively, with 15 bases between them. CDR1 and CDR2 (germline): SGHTA, FQGTGA. The CDR3 sequence is 15 residues long. DNA for the CDR3: TGTGCCAGCAGCTCGACTCTCCAGAGGGCCGGGGAGCTGTTTTTT. Its protein is CASSSTLQRAGELFF.

The chain combines TRBV15 with TRBJ2-2, with D uncertain. The ends were cut back, 1 base at V and 7 bases at J, with 7 bases in the middle. The length of the CDR3 is 13 residues. The germline V gene has CDR1 LNHNV and CDR2 YYDKDF (reference sequence). The CDR3 region has the DNA TGTGCCACCAGCAGAGTTGCGGACGGGGAGCTGTTTTTT. This sequence encodes CATSRVADGELFF. The complete variable domain, with remaining parts taken from reference TRBV15 and TRBJ2-2, reads DAMVIQNPRYQVTQFGKPVTLSCSQTLNHNVMYWYQQKSSQAPKLLFHYYDKDFNNEADTPDNFQSRRPNTSFCFLDIRSPGLGDTAMYLCATSRVADGELFFGEGSRLTVL.

The chain employs TRBV9 and TRBJ2-5, with D maybe TRBD1 (6 bases). Germline loops: CDR1 SGDLS, CDR2 YYNGEE. The CDR3 covers 16 residues. V lost 0 bases and J 2 bases, leaving 14 bases between the germline ends. DNA of the CDR3: TGTGCCAGCAGCGTAGAAGGGGGACACCTTCAAGAGACCCAGTACTTC. Protein: CASSVEGGHLQETQYF.

The chain joins TRBV9 to TRBJ2-1, with TRBD2 identical over 10 bases. This CDR3 contains 15 residues. CDR1 SGDLS and CDR2 YYNGEE come from the germline V gene. J gave up 0 bases and V 3 bases, and 0 bases lay outside the gene matches. The chain's CDR3 is CASSASGSSYNEQFF. CDR3 bases: TGTGCCAGCAGCGCTAGCGGGAGCTCCTACAATGAGCAGTTCTTC.

This clone was detected once. V usage is TRBV29-1 and J usage is TRBJ1-1, with 10 bases identical to TRBD1. Germline-derived CDR1 and CDR2 are SQVTM and ANQGSEA. V shed 4 bases, J shed 4 bases, and the junction held 12 bases outside the gene matches. The length of the CDR3 is 16 residues. DNA for the CDR3: TGCAGCGTTGTAGGCCCGGGGACAGGGGTGAGCACTGAAGCTTTCTTT. Amino acids: CSVVGPGTGVSTEAFF. Full variable domain (missing parts from reference TRBV29-1 and TRBJ1-1): SAVISQKPSRDICQRGTSLTIQCQVDSQVTMMFWYRQQPGQSLTLIATANQGSEATYESGFVIDKFPISRPNLTFSTLTVSNMSPEDSSIYLCSVVGPGTGVSTEAFFGQGTRLTVV.

The chain couples TRBV4-3 to TRBJ2-3; either TRBD1 or TRBD2 may fit D (5 bases each). Deletions cut 1 base from V and 3 bases from J, with 11 bases between. The CDR3 runs 15 residues. Germline V gene sequence: CDR1 LGHNA, CDR2 YSLEER. The CDR3, as DNA: TGCGCCAGCAGCCAAGGGGGGTCTCGAACAGATACGCAGTATTTT. Its translation: CASSQGGSRTDTQYF.

The gene calls are TRBV11-2 and TRBJ2-1, with 11 positions matching TRBD1. The length of the CDR3 is 18 residues. Trimming at V came to 5 bases and at J to 3 bases, leaving 12 bases not matched to a gene. Looked up from germline, CDR1 is SGHAT and CDR2 is FQNNGV. DNA of the CDR3: TGTGCCAGCAGCCAGTGGGGGTACGGGACAGGGGGCTACAATGAGCAGTTCTTC. As protein: CASSQWGYGTGGYNEQFF.

Regarding this clone: Germline and junction disagree at one end, which may indicate a read error. The chain is built from TRBV7-7 and TRBJ2-5; tentative D call: TRBD2 (5 bases). The CDR3 spans 14 residues. Germline CDR1 reads SSHAT; CDR2 reads FNYEAQ (reference sequence). The CDR3 nucleotides are TGTGCTAGCAGCTTAGTAGCGACCCAAGAGACCCAGTACTTC. Translating gives CASSLVATQETQYF.

V usage is TRBV5-8 and J usage is TRBJ2-7; the D is unclear. Trimming left V 0 bases short and J 9 bases short, with 13 bases between. The CDR3 is 13 amino acids. Germline V gene data show CDR1 as SGHTS and CDR2 as YDEGEE. As DNA, the CDR3 is TGTGCCAGCAGCTTGGTTAGGTCTACGAGGCAGTACTTC. Protein product: CASSLVRSTRQYF.